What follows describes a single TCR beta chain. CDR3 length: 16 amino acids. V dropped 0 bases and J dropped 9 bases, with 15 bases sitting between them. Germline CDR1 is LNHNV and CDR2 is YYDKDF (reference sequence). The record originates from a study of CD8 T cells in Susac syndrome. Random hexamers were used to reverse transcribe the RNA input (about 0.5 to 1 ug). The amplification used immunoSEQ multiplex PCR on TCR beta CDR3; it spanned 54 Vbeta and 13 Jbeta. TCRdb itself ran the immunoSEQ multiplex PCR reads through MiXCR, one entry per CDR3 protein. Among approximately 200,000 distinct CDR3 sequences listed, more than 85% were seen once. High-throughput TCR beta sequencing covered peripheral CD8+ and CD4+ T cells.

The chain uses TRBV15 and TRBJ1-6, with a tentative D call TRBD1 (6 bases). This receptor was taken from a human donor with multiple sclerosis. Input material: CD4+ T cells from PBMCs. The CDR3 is CATSREARAQGSPLHF. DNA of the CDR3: TGTGCCACCAGCAGAGAGGCAAGGGCACAGGGTTCACCCCTCCACTTT.